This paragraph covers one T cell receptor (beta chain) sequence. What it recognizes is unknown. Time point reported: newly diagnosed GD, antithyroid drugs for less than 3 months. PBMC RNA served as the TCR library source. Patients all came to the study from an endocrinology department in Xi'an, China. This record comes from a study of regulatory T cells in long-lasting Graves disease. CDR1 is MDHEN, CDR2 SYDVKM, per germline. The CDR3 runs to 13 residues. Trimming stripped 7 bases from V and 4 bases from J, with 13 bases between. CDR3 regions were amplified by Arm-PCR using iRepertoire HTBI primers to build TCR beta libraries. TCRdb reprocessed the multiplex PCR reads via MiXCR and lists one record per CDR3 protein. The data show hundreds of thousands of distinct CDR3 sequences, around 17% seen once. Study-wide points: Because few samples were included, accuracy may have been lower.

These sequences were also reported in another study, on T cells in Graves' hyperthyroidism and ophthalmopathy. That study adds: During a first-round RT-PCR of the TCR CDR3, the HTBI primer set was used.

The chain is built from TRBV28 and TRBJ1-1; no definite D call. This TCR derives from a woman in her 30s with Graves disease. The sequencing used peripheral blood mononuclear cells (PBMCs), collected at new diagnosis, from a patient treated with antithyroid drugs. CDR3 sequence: CASTWGFGTEAFF. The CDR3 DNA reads TGTGCCAGCACATGGGGTTTTGGCACTGAAGCTTTCTTT.